This TCR beta chain emerged from a study of T cell repertoires in cytomegalovirus infection. Across the study: From public TCR beta signatures came an indication of both CMV infection and matching HLA type. Study-wide results and caveats: Accumulated public TCR beta family frequency recognized individuals carrying CMV together with the relevant HLA.

This CDR3 region has 17 residues. Germline trimming cut 2 bases from V and 7 bases from J; bases unmatched to any gene: 14. Germline-derived CDR1 and CDR2 are DFQATT and SNEGSKA (reference sequence). As concerns this clonotype: What it binds is unknown.

TCRdb re-derived calls from the reads in MiXCR, one entry per CDR3 protein. The sample lists a few hundred thousand distinct CDR3 sequences, around a tenth seen once, with approximately 4.5% in the top ten. The TCR comes from a human donor in good health (CMV status not recorded). Some clones in this sample may be carry-over from other donors' samples. The chain combines TRBV20-1 with TRBJ2-2, with 9 bases lining up with TRBD2. The sample taken for sequencing was PBMCs. The CDR3 spells CSARHKWAGGNGGELFF. The DNA of the CDR3 is TGCAGTGCTAGACACAAATGGGCGGGGGGGAACGGCGGGGAGCTGTTTTTT.